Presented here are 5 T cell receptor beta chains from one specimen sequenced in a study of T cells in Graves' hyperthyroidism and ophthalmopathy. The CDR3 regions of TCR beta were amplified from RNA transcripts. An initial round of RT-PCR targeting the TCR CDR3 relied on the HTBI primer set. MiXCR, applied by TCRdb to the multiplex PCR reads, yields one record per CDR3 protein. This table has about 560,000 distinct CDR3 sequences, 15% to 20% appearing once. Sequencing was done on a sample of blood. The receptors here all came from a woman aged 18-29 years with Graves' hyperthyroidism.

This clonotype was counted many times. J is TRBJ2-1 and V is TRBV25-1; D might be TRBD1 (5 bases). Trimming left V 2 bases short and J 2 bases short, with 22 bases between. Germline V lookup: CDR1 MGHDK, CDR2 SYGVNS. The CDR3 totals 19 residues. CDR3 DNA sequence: TGTGCCAGCAGTGAAGCAGTTTGGGATGGGAAGGGGACCTACAATGAGCAGTTCTTC. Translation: CASSEAVWDGKGTYNEQFF.

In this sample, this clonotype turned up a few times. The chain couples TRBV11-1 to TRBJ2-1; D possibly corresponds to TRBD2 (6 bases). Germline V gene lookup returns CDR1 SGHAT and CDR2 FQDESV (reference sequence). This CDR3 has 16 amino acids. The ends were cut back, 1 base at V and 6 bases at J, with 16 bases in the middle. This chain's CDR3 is CASSLGRAGRFNEQFF. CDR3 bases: TGTGCCAGCAGCTTAGGTCGCGCGGGAAGGTTCAATGAGCAGTTCTTC.

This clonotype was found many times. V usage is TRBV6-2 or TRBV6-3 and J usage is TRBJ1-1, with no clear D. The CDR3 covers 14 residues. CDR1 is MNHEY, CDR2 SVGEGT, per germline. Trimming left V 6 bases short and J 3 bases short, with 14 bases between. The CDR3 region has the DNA TGTGCCAGCAGACGAACCGACATATACACTGAAGCTTTCTTT. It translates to CASRRTDIYTEAFF.

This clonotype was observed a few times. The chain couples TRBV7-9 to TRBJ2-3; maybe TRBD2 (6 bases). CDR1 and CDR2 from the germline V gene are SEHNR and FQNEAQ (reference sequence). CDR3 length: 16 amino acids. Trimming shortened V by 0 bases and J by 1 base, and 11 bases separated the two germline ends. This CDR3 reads CASSLATSSGTDTQYF. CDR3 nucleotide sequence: TGTGCCAGCAGCTTAGCTACGTCTAGCGGCACAGATACGCAGTATTTT.

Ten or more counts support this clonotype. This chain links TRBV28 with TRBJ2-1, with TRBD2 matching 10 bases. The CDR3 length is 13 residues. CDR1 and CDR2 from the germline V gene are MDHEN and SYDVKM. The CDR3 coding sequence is TGTTCAAGCGGGAGGGACTCCTACAATGAGCAGTTCTTC. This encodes CSSGRDSYNEQFF.